The entry below gives a single T cell receptor (beta chain) sequence along with its context. Its antigen is unidentified. This entry comes from a study of identical twins. Regarding the study as a whole: Alpha sequences out of frame and shared by twins had excess low generation probability. Twins shared beta out-of-frame sequences in excess, but this excess was weaker.

TCRdb re-called the 5' RACE reads with MiXCR, one entry per CDR3 protein. The sample has 450,000 to 600,000 distinct CDR3 sequences, approximately 20% seen once; the top ten hold around 0.47%. This CDR3 is built from 14 residues. Trimming removed 5 bases from V and 7 bases from J, with 16 bases in between. The germline gives CDR1 SGHTA, CDR2 FQGNSA. Separately, the same data were catalogued under a study of yellow fever vaccine responses in identical twins. That source adds: Convergence reportedly seemed to mark part of the twins' vaccine T cell response, with personalization marking the rest.

The V call is TRBV7-2, the J call TRBJ2-3, with no clear D. The sequenced sample consisted of CD4+ T cells sorted from blood. The TCR sequence derives from a woman aged 18-29 years in good health. This chain's CDR3 is CASSRPVGPHTQYF. Written as DNA, the CDR3 is TGTGCCAGCAGCCGACCCGTCGGGCCACATACGCAGTATTTT.